This T cell receptor beta chain was sequenced in a study of cytomegalovirus exposure and HLA in healthy donors. The PCR contained 60 Vbeta and 13 Jbeta primers. Using immunoSEQ multiplex PCR, the repertoire was profiled, and TCRdb retains in-frame clones only, with some absent. This table holds under 90,000 clones, approximately 82% found once. With regard to this clone: Its target is not known.

CDR3 length: 14 residues. The V and J ends lost 5 bases and 8 bases, in that order; junction bases with no gene match: 8. CDR1 and CDR2 (germline): SGHVS, FNYEAQ. Notes on the study in general: Within an earlier analysis, most TCR beta V segments proved productive either about 90% or about 30% of the time. Sequences of the TCR beta chain were said to predict the HLA-A and HLA-B alleles of most subjects accurately.

The source of this sequence is a man aged 35 to 55 in good health and CMV-seronegative. The material sequenced was PBMCs. The V call is TRBV7-6, the J call TRBJ2-1; TRBD1 aligns across 8 bases. The CDR3 here is CASSPDRVMDEQFF. The CDR3 nucleotides read TGTGCCAGCAGCCCGGACAGGGTGATGGATGAGCAGTTCTTC.